These 4 T cell receptor beta chains were sequenced from one sample in a study of graft-versus-host responses after intestinal transplantation. These receptors are not linked to any known antigen. The data were produced by immunoSEQ multiplex PCR, yet TCRdb's version contains in-frame clones alone and is incomplete. The table has more than 85,000 clones, just under 95% seen once. Material: unstimulated CD8+ T cells sorted from spleen or lymph node cells, obtained before intestinal transplant. These receptor sequences come from a human donor who received an intestinal transplant.

The chain is built from TRBV28 and TRBJ1-1, with 7 bases aligning to TRBD1. The CDR3 extends over 14 amino acids. The trim removed 6 bases at V and 4 bases at J, leaving 8 bases unmatched. Germline CDR1 reads MDHEN; CDR2 reads SYDVKM. The CDR3 loop is CASSRDRAFTEAFF. The CDR3 DNA sequence: TGTGCCAGCAGCCGTGACAGGGCCTTCACTGAAGCTTTCTTT.

This chain joins TRBV5-6 and TRBJ1-1, with TRBD1 identical over 11 bases. Unmatched junction bases numbered 1, after V lost 2 bases and J lost 4 bases. Germline V gene data show CDR1 as SGHDT and CDR2 as YYEEEE. The CDR3 runs to 14 residues. This chain's CDR3 is CASSFGTGGTEAFF. The CDR3 DNA is TGTGCCAGCAGCTTCGGGACAGGGGGCACTGAAGCTTTCTTT.

The gene calls are TRBV27 and TRBJ2-7, with TRBD1 matching over 9 bases. The CDR3 spans 14 residues. V was pared by 6 bases and J by 4 bases, with 7 bases of the junction left unmatched. Germline lookup yields CDR1 MNHEY and CDR2 SMNVEV (reference sequence). CDR3 in DNA: TGTGCCAGCAGCACCGGGACAGGGTCGTACGAGCAGTACTTC. This sequence encodes CASSTGTGSYEQYF.

The CDR3 region is CASSLLGYEQYF. The CDR3 coding sequence is TGTGCCAGCAGTTTATTGGGATACGAGCAGTACTTC. The V and J genes are TRBV27 and TRBJ2-7; D is unclear. CDR3 length: 12 amino acids. Germline CDR1 reads MNHEY; CDR2 reads SMNVEV (reference sequence). Between the trimmed V and J ends, which lost 1 base and 4 bases, there was a span of 5 bases.